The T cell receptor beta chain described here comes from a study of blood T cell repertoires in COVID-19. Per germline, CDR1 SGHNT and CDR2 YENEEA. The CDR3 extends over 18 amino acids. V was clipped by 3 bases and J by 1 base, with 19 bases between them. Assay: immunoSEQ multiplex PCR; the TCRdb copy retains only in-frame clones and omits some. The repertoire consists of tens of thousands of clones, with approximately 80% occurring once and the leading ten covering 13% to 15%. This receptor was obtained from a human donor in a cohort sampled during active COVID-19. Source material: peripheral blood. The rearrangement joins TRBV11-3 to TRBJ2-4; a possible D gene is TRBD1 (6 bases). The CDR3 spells CASSLDPETGNAKNIQYF. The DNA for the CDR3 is TGTGCCAGCAGCTTGGACCCAGAGACAGGCAACGCCAAAAACATTCAGTACTTC.